This T cell receptor (beta chain) appears in the sequencing data of a study of blood T cell repertoires in COVID-19. Across the study: In each case, the material was cDNA or gDNA derived from T cells, B-cell-depleted T cells, or PBMCs.

Authors' analysis steps: It was from reference gene primer amplification that nucleated cell counts were estimated. Generated by immunoSEQ multiplex PCR, the TCRdb table keeps only in-frame clones and is missing some. V, J and clone size derive from that table, while D and trimming were established from the DNA sequence. The sample lists about 150,000 clones, 83% seen once, with 12% in the top ten. The CDR3 contains 15 residues. Germline CDR1 is LNHDA and CDR2 is SQIVND (reference sequence). V lost 6 bases and J lost 3; bases outside the gene matches: 6. The chain carries TRBV19 and TRBJ1-5, with 9 bases fitting TRBD1. Sequences were obtained from peripheral blood. The receptor comes from a woman aged 60-75 years with COVID-19, enrolled during active disease. CDR3 in amino acids: CASSPDRGANQPQHF. The CDR3 DNA follows: TGTGCCAGTAGCCCGGACAGGGGCGCCAATCAGCCCCAGCATTTT.